This T cell receptor (beta chain) is from a study of blood T cell repertoires in COVID-19 (dated by TCRdb to between 2020 and 2021). Broadly, across the study: Samples from collaborators originated in the United States, Italy and Spain and spanned both the acute and convalescent phases of COVID-19. Nearly every sample came with metadata listing a de-identified subject ID, COVID-19 status, age in years and sex. Samples came from the ongoing ImmuneRACE study (first 160 participants) plus 1,254 subjects from 6 global collaborators. A freely available public database, intended as a resource for researchers studying the immune response to SARS-CoV-2, is where the repertoires were released. Deeply sampled blood TCRbeta repertoires from subjects exposed to, actively infected with, or recovered from COVID-19 were included in the dataset. Where available, HLA class I and class II types were obtained from metadata supplied by the sample provider rather than from assay-based typing. The material from the prospective study consisted of cDNA or gDNA derived from T cells, B-cell-depleted T cells, or PBMCs. General study outcomes and caveats: The quantity of clinical and demographic metadata differed by source and by participant and was supplied without curation.

Trimming leaves V shorter by 10 bases and J shorter by 4 bases, with the junction holding 11 bases beyond the gene matches. CDR1 and CDR2 were assigned from the germline V gene (reference sequence) as SEHNR and FQNEAQ. The CDR3 runs 14 amino acids, cysteine and phenylalanine included. Here the CDR3 DNA is all that survives: 42 bases in frame from base 1. Whole blood was collected in K2EDTA tubes by collaborating institutions according to the institutions' own protocols. For TCRbeta analysis, collaborators shipped samples in one of three forms: frozen whole blood, isolated PBMCs, or DNA extracted from either of those sample types. Turning to this clone: Its target antigen remains unknown. No base qualities exist here, and no much larger clone lies one base off it.

TCRbeta CDR3 regions were amplified from genomic DNA by means of the immunoSEQ Assay, a bias-controlled multiplex PCR. The published analysis was carried out like this. Within the assay, amplification of reference gene primers was used to estimate how many nucleated cells each sample contained. Sequence reads were collapsed and filtered to measure the absolute abundance of every unique TCRbeta CDR3 rearrangement. For each sample, productive Simpson clonality was calculated by taking the square root of Simpson's diversity index across productive rearrangements. TCRdb took over this immuneACCESS table, retaining in-frame rearrangements with V and J assigned. Such tables are incomplete; in checked studies, under half of the missing clones stem from an unresolved V gene, and the remainder is unexplained. From that table come the V and J calls and clone size; the DNA was used to work out D and trimming. Present in this sample are 90,000 to 120,000 clones, roughly 88% of which were seen just once. The ten largest make up 6.8% of the sample.

The rearrangement combines TRBV7-9 with TRBJ2-3, with 7 bases aligning to TRBD1. The sequenced sample was peripheral blood. The clonotype comes from a man between 50 and 59 years old with active or convalescent COVID-19. Here the CDR3 is given as CAIPRGNLSDTQYF. The DNA sequence follows: TGTGCCATCCCCAGGGGGAATTTATCAGATACGCAGTATTTT.